The 24 T cell receptor beta chains presented below share a single source sample, sequenced in a study of T-cell reconstitution after alpha-beta-depleted transplantation in children. Molecular barcoding with unique molecular identifiers was used for the TCRbeta library. TCRdb recomputed calls from the PCR reads with MiXCR, one row per CDR3 protein. The table has 150,000 to 200,000 distinct CDR3 sequences, roughly 15% seen once; the top ten hold about 13%. The source was PBMCs from the stem cell graft donor, collected from the stem cell graft. These receptors all come from a human donor who donated a stem cell graft to a child with acute lymphoblastic leukemia.

This clonotype came up a few times. V usage is TRBV20-1 and J usage is TRBJ1-4, with 9 bases lining up with TRBD1. The CDR3 runs 14 residues. Germline trimming cut 2 bases from V and 7 bases from J; bases unmatched to any gene: 5. Per the germline V gene, CDR1 is DFQATT and CDR2 is SNEGSKA (reference sequence). In DNA form, the CDR3 reads TGCAGTGCTAGATTGGGACAGGGACCTGAAAAACTGTTTTTT. Amino acids: CSARLGQGPEKLFF.

In its sample, this clonotype was seen many times. This sequence joins TRBV7-2 and TRBJ2-7; D unclear. This CDR3 is built from 13 residues. Between the trimmed V and J ends, which lost 4 bases and 4 bases, there was a span of 11 bases. Germline loops: CDR1 SGHTA, CDR2 FQGNSA. The CDR3 bases are TGTGCCAGCAGCTCCGACCTGACGTACGAGCAGTACTTC. This encodes CASSSDLTYEQYF.

Only a few counts were recorded for this clonotype. V and J are TRBV2 and TRBJ2-1, with TRBD2 as a possible D gene (5 bases). This CDR3 has 14 amino acids. CDR1 and CDR2 (germline): SNHLY, FYNNEI. V was clipped by 7 bases and J by 6 bases, with 16 bases between them. The CDR3 DNA is TGTGCCAGCACATGGCTAGCAGAAAGCAATGAGCAGTTCTTC. It yields the protein CASTWLAESNEQFF.

This clonotype was counted between two and nine times. The rearrangement links TRBV12-3 or TRBV12-4 to TRBJ2-7; 8 nucleotides align to TRBD1. The CDR3 spans 15 residues. The J segment lost 6 bases and the V segment lost 2 bases, leaving 9 bases of the junction unmatched. The DNA for the CDR3 is TGTGCCAGCAGTTTACCATTGACAGGGGTCTGCGAGCAGTACTTC. Its protein is CASSLPLTGVCEQYF.

This clonotype has a count of ten or more. This chain's CDR3 is CASRGPYYNEQFF. In nucleotides, the CDR3 is TGTGCCAGCCGGGGCCCCTACTACAATGAGCAGTTCTTC. The chain employs TRBV28 and TRBJ2-1; D could derive from TRBD1 or TRBD2 (5 bases each). Between the trimmed V and J ends, which lost 8 bases and 3 bases, there was a span of 11 bases. This CDR3 spans 13 amino acids. CDR1 is MDHEN and CDR2 is SYDVKM in the germline V gene.

V usage is TRBV2 and J usage is TRBJ2-2; no definite D call. Per the germline V gene, CDR1 is SNHLY and CDR2 is FYNNEI. The CDR3 runs 14 residues. The V gene lost 3 bases and the J gene lost 5 bases, with 10 bases spanning the gap. The CDR3 DNA is TGTGCCAGCAGTGAGCTTGGAAGGACCGGGGAGCTGTTTTTT. Encoded protein: CASSELGRTGELFF. The full variable domain, its missing parts supplied by reference TRBV2 and TRBJ2-2, is EPEVTQTPSHQVTQMGQEVILRCVPISNHLYFYWYRQILGQKVEFLVSFYNNEISEKSEIFDDQFSVERPDGSNFTLKIRSTKLEDSAMYFCASSELGRTGELFFGEGSRLTVL.

This clonotype appeared a few times. The V and J genes are TRBV19 and TRBJ2-3; TRBD1 is a possible D gene (6 bases). Germline assignment: CDR1 LNHDA and CDR2 SQIVND (reference sequence). CDR3 length: 13 residues. With 6 bases removed from V and 5 bases from J, the gap between germline ends came to 12 bases. The CDR3 nucleotides read TGTGCCAGTAGATACAGGGTACGAGATACGCAGTATTTT. It codes for CASRYRVRDTQYF. Using reference TRBV19 and TRBJ2-3 for the parts outside the CDR3, the full variable domain is DGGITQSPKYLFRKEGQNVTLSCEQNLNHDAMYWYRQDPGQGLRLIYYSQIVNDFQKGDIAEGYSVSREKKESFPLTVTSAQKNPTAFYLCASRYRVRDTQYFGPGTRLTVL.

This clonotype was observed a single time. This sequence joins TRBV5-1 and TRBJ1-1; D ambiguous. Per germline, CDR1 SGHRS and CDR2 YFSETQ. The germline V and J ends were trimmed by 7 bases and 4 bases, with 14 bases remaining between them. The CDR3 consists of 13 residues. As DNA, the CDR3 is TGCGCCAGCGCTACGCTCGAGTCCACTGAAGCTTTCTTT. Protein: CASATLESTEAFF.

This clonotype was recorded many times. The rearrangement uses TRBV12-3 or TRBV12-4 and TRBJ2-5; 9 bases align to TRBD1. This CDR3 has 13 residues. The V segment lost 4 bases and the J segment 3 bases; nucleotides outside the gene matches: 0. The CDR3 spells CASSWDREETQYF. CDR3 nucleotide sequence: TGTGCCAGCAGTTGGGACAGGGAAGAGACCCAGTACTTC.

The CDR3 region has the DNA TGCAGTGCGGAGGACAGGGGGCATAACTATGGCTACACCTTC. Translating it yields CSAEDRGHNYGYTF. The genes are TRBV20-1 and TRBJ1-2, with TRBD1 matching over 11 bases. The CDR3 runs 14 residues. V shed 6 bases and J 1 base; nucleotides not matched to a gene: 4. Looked up from germline, CDR1 is DFQATT and CDR2 is SNEGSKA (reference sequence).

This clonotype has a count of ten or more. V gene TRBV20-1 combines with J gene TRBJ2-1; TRBD1 matches at 8 bases. CDR1 is DFQATT and CDR2 is SNEGSKA in the germline V gene (reference sequence). The CDR3 loop spans 15 amino acids. The V gene end was trimmed by 2 bases and the J gene end by 4 bases; junction bases not matched to a gene: 7. The CDR3 DNA follows: TGCAGTGCTAGACTGACAGGGGTTGAGTACAATGAGCAGTTCTTC. This gives the protein CSARLTGVEYNEQFF.

This clonotype was seen repeatedly, ten times or more. CDR3 region: CASSSRTGGGNQPQHF. Here the CDR3 DNA reads TGTGCCAGCAGTTCACGGACAGGGGGAGGGAATCAGCCCCAGCATTTT. The rearrangement uses TRBV12-3 or TRBV12-4 and TRBJ1-5; 10 bases are shared with TRBD1. With 4 bases clipped from V and 4 bases from J, the junction kept 7 bases outside the gene matches. This CDR3 is built from 16 residues.

This clonotype appeared many times. The chain couples TRBV20-1 to TRBJ2-4; no definite D call. Trimming removed 0 bases at V and 0 bases at J, with 3 bases between. This CDR3 is 13 amino acids long. CDR1 and CDR2 (germline): DFQATT, SNEGSKA (reference sequence). CDR3 coding DNA: TGCAGTGCTAGAGATACAGCCAAAAACATTCAGTACTTC. Its protein is CSARDTAKNIQYF.

The rearrangement joins TRBV5-4 to TRBJ2-1; TRBD2 agrees at 7 bases. Per germline, CDR1 SGHNT and CDR2 YYREEE (reference sequence). With V trimmed by 4 bases and J by 4 bases, 11 bases remained unmatched. The CDR3 sequence is 16 residues long. CDR3 sequence (DNA): TGTGCCAGCAGCCGCCCACCTAGCGGTTCTTACAATGAGCAGTTCTTC. Its translation is CASSRPPSGSYNEQFF.

This clonotype has a count of ten or more. The gene calls are TRBV24-1 and TRBJ2-5, with a tentative D call TRBD1 (5 bases). The CDR3 sequence is 15 residues long. Trimming took off 4 bases at V and 2 bases at J, with 13 bases between the two ends. From germline, CDR1 is KGHDR and CDR2 SFDVKD. The CDR3 loop reads CATSEGQGIQETQYF. In DNA, the CDR3 is TGTGCCACCAGTGAAGGACAAGGAATACAAGAGACCCAGTACTTC.

In this sample, this clonotype turned up many times. The V gene is TRBV20-1, the J gene TRBJ2-7, with TRBD2 matching over 12 bases. V shed 4 bases and J 7 bases; nucleotides not matched to a gene: 11. CDR3 length equals 15 residues. The germline V gene has CDR1 DFQATT and CDR2 SNEGSKA (reference sequence). CDR3 DNA: TGCAGTGCTACGCGACCTAGCGGGAGGGCGCTTGAGCAGTACTTC. Protein product: CSATRPSGRALEQYF.

At least ten counts were recorded for this clonotype. The J gene is TRBJ2-1, the V gene TRBV7-2, with D possibly called TRBD1 or TRBD2 (6 bases each). This CDR3 region has 15 residues. V was pared by 1 base and J by 9 bases, with 16 bases between. Germline CDR1 SGHTA, CDR2 FQGNSA. CDR3 loop: CASSLDFRGVGEQFF. The CDR3 DNA reads as TGTGCCAGCAGCTTAGATTTTAGGGGGGTGGGTGAGCAGTTCTTC.

A few counts support this clonotype. The chain couples TRBV25-1 to TRBJ1-1; D is uncertain. The CDR3 loop spans 13 amino acids. Germline CDR1 MGHDK, CDR2 SYGVNS. V was shortened by 1 base and J by 7 bases, with 10 bases between the two germline ends. CDR3 residues: CASSEFGENEAFF. Here the CDR3 DNA reads TGTGCCAGCAGTGAATTTGGGGAGAATGAAGCTTTCTTT.

At least ten counts were recorded for this clonotype. This chain joins TRBV29-1 and TRBJ1-1; 12 nucleotides align to TRBD1. Germline V gene sequence: CDR1 SQVTM, CDR2 ANQGSEA. V lost 5 bases and J lost 1; bases outside the gene matches: 2. The CDR3 consists of 14 residues. The CDR3 DNA follows: TGCAGCGTTCGGGACAGGGGGCCGAACACTGAAGCTTTCTTT. Translating gives CSVRDRGPNTEAFF.

This clonotype showed up just a few times. V and J are TRBV19 and TRBJ1-2; 8 bases are a match to TRBD1. Losses at the gene ends were 8 bases for V and 4 bases for J; bases not matched to a gene: 9. This CDR3 has 14 residues. Germline loops: CDR1 LNHDA, CDR2 SQIVND (reference sequence). The CDR3 spells CASGPTGETYGYTF. The CDR3 region has the DNA TGTGCCAGTGGTCCGACAGGGGAGACCTATGGCTACACCTTC. Variable domain in full (rest from reference TRBV19 and TRBJ1-2): DGGITQSPKYLFRKEGQNVTLSCEQNLNHDAMYWYRQDPGQGLRLIYYSQIVNDFQKGDIAEGYSVSREKKESFPLTVTSAQKNPTAFYLCASGPTGETYGYTFGSGTRLTVV.

This clonotype was counted at least ten times. The chain couples TRBV29-1 to TRBJ2-3, with a possible D match to TRBD2 (6 bases). V lost 3 bases and J 1 base, leaving 14 bases between the germline ends. This CDR3 has 15 residues. The V gene's germline CDR1 is SQVTM and CDR2 ANQGSEA. CDR3: CSVDGLKGGTDTQYF. The CDR3 bases are TGCAGCGTTGATGGACTAAAAGGCGGCACAGATACGCAGTATTTT.

This clonotype turned up a few times. V usage is TRBV20-1 and J usage is TRBJ1-5; tentatively, D is TRBD1 (5 bases). The germline gives CDR1 DFQATT, CDR2 SNEGSKA (reference sequence). This CDR3 is 15 amino acids long. The germline V and J ends were trimmed by 0 bases and 5 bases, with 14 bases remaining between them. The CDR3 sequence: CSARDPGVVDQPQHF. As DNA, the CDR3 is TGCAGTGCTAGAGATCCGGGGGTAGTGGATCAGCCCCAGCATTTT.

This clonotype was observed a few times. The gene calls are TRBV5-4 and TRBJ2-6, with D tentatively TRBD1 (5 bases). Looked up from germline, CDR1 is SGHNT and CDR2 is YYREEE (reference sequence). The germline V and J ends were trimmed by 0 bases and 2 bases, with 6 bases remaining between them. CDR3 size: 15 residues. The CDR3 DNA reads TGTGCCAGCAGCTTGGGGGGCACTGGGGCCAACGTCCTGACTTTC. Its protein is CASSLGGTGANVLTF. Full variable domain (rest looked up from reference TRBV5-4 and TRBJ2-6): ETGVTQSPTHLIKTRGQQVTLRCSSQSGHNTVSWYQQALGQGPQFIFQYYREEENGRGNFPPRFSGLQFPNYSSELNVNALELDDSALYLCASSLGGTGANVLTFGAGSRLTVL.

This clonotype was counted at least ten times. The chain is built from TRBV20-1 and TRBJ2-1; a weak D match, TRBD1 (6 bases). CDR1 DFQATT and CDR2 SNEGSKA come from the germline V gene (reference sequence). The CDR3 has 15 residues. Trimming took 5 bases from V and 6 from J, leaving 20 bases between them. CDR3 protein: CSAGPGQPNGNEQFF. The CDR3 region has the DNA TGCAGTGCTGGCCCTGGACAGCCAAACGGCAATGAGCAGTTCTTC.